The next 21 T cell receptor beta chains were all read from a single sample in a study of T cells in Graves' hyperthyroidism and ophthalmopathy. Amplification yielded TCR beta CDR3 regions, with RNA transcripts as the source. The study used the HTBI primer set for a first-round RT-PCR of the TCR CDR3. Each CDR3 protein gets one entry after TCRdb re-called the multiplex PCR reads with MiXCR. The data contain about 610,000 distinct CDR3 sequences, just over 45% of them singletons. The sequenced sample consisted of peripheral blood or thyroid tissue (not recorded which). All receptors derive from a woman aged 18 to 35 with Graves' hyperthyroidism.

This clonotype occurred many times. This chain connects TRBV7-9 to TRBJ2-2, with 7 positions matching TRBD1. The CDR3 is 16 amino acids. Trimming removed 4 bases from V and 1 base from J; junction bases left unmatched: 6. Germline CDR1 is SEHNR and CDR2 is FQNEAQ (reference sequence). The CDR3 spells CASSSAWTGNTGELFF. The CDR3 region has the DNA TGTGCCAGCAGCTCCGCTTGGACAGGGAACACCGGGGAGCTGTTTTTT.

This clonotype appeared a single time. The chain couples TRBV25-1 to TRBJ2-7; 10 bases fit TRBD1. This CDR3 comprises 14 residues. Trimming at V came to 4 bases and at J to 6 bases, leaving 6 bases not matched to a gene. Germline lookup yields CDR1 MGHDK and CDR2 SYGVNS. CDR3 region: CASSVGTGAGEQYF. In nucleotides, the CDR3 is TGTGCCAGCAGTGTGGGGACAGGGGCCGGCGAGCAGTACTTC.

This clonotype was seen only a few times. The chain employs TRBV30 and TRBJ1-4; D ambiguous. Trimming left V 0 bases short and J 8 bases short, with 10 bases between. This CDR3 is 13 amino acids long. CDR1 and CDR2 (germline): GTSNPN, SVGIG (reference sequence). The CDR3 DNA follows: TGTGCCTGGAGTGTGTCGATGCGGGAAAAACTGTTTTTT. Translation: CAWSVSMREKLFF. Based on the CDR3 plus reference TRBV30 and TRBJ1-4, the full variable domain is SQTIHQWPATLVQPVGSPLSLECTVEGTSNPNLYWYRQAAGRGLQLLFYSVGIGQISSEVPQNLSASRPQDRQFILSSKKLLLSDSGFYLCAWSVSMREKLFFGSGTQLSVL.

The table lists this clonotype with a count of one. This chain connects TRBV7-8 to TRBJ2-7, with 7 bases matching TRBD1. The CDR3 has 16 amino acids. Germline trimming cut 5 bases from V and 7 bases from J; bases unmatched to any gene: 17. Germline loops: CDR1 SGHVS, CDR2 FQNEAQ. CDR3 coding DNA: TGTGCCAGCAGCGTTGACTCGTGGGACAGTGGCTTTGAGCAGTACTTC. It encodes CASSVDSWDSGFEQYF. Combining the CDR3 with reference TRBV7-8 and TRBJ2-7 gives the whole variable domain GAGVSQSPRYKVAKRGQDVALRCDPISGHVSLFWYQQALGQGPEFLTYFQNEAQLDKSGLPSDRFFAERPEGSVSTLKIQRTQQEDSAVYLCASSVDSWDSGFEQYFGPGTRLTVT.

The J gene is TRBJ1-4, the V gene TRBV20-1, with TRBD1 matching 7 bases. Trimming removed 0 bases from V and 8 bases from J; junction bases left unmatched: 15. CDR3 length: 17 amino acids. Germline lookup yields CDR1 DFQATT and CDR2 SNEGSKA (reference sequence). As DNA, the CDR3 is TGCAGTGCTAGAGATGGGTTTGCTGGAACAGGGGACGAAAAACTGTTTTTT. Protein product: CSARDGFAGTGDEKLFF.

The chain joins TRBV10-3 to TRBJ2-7; D perhaps matches TRBD2 (5 bases). V lost 6 bases, J lost 6 bases, and 15 bases lay in between. This CDR3 has 13 amino acids. Germline CDR1 reads ENHRY; CDR2 reads SYGVKD. The CDR3: CAIRPGVATEQYF. CDR3 in DNA: TGTGCCATCAGACCCGGGGTAGCTACCGAGCAGTACTTC.

This clonotype was recorded at least ten times. The chain joins TRBV5-1 to TRBJ2-5, with 9 bases fitting TRBD2. V lost 4 bases to trimming and J lost 5 bases; unmatched junction nucleotides: 9. The CDR3 contains 15 residues. Per the germline V gene, CDR1 is SGHRS and CDR2 is YFSETQ. CDR3: CASSDLAGDGETQYF. CDR3 DNA: TGCGCCAGCAGCGACTTAGCGGGAGACGGGGAGACCCAGTACTTC.

The gene calls are TRBV12-3 or TRBV12-4 and TRBJ1-1; the D is unclear. The V end lost 3 bases, the J end lost 1 base, and 12 bases lay between the germline ends. The CDR3 loop spans 15 amino acids. The CDR3 here is CASSLRLAGNTEAFF. DNA for the CDR3: TGTGCCAGCAGTTTGAGACTAGCGGGGAACACTGAAGCTTTCTTT.

This clonotype was counted once. The genes are TRBV20-1 and TRBJ2-6; 8 bases are a match to TRBD2. After removal of 5 bases from V and 0 bases from J, the junction contained 12 bases not matched to a gene. This CDR3 spans 18 amino acids. The germline CDR1 and CDR2 sequences are DFQATT and SNEGSKA (reference sequence). CDR3 coding DNA: TGCAGTGCTCGTAGCGGGGTAGGCTGGAGCTCTGGGGCCAACGTCCTGACTTTC. Protein sequence: CSARSGVGWSSGANVLTF.

Details on this clonotype: A clone one base away is much larger, so this may be a read error. This sequence joins TRBV10-3 and TRBJ2-2; perhaps D is TRBD1 or TRBD2 (5 bases each). The CDR3 has 14 residues. Per the germline V gene, CDR1 is ENHRY and CDR2 is SYGVKD. CDR3 loop: CANSTGTFAGELFF. CDR3 nucleotide sequence: TGTGCCAACAGTACCGGGACCTTTGCCGGGGAGCTGTTTTTT.

This clonotype was detected only a few times. V is TRBV7-2 and J is TRBJ2-1; D uncertain. The V end lost 4 bases, the J end lost 0 bases, and 10 bases lay between the germline ends. This CDR3 has 15 residues. Germline V gene sequence: CDR1 SGHTA, CDR2 FQGNSA. In DNA form, the CDR3 reads TGTGCCAGCAGCTCGAAGACGAGCTCCTACAATGAGCAGTTCTTC. The encoded protein is CASSSKTSSYNEQFF.

This clonotype was picked up a small number of times. The chain links TRBV12-3 or TRBV12-4 to TRBJ2-2; TRBD1 is a possible D gene (6 bases). The V end lost 6 bases, the J end lost 4 bases, and 12 bases lay between the germline ends. This CDR3 region has 14 residues. CDR3 region: CASSAQGSTGELFF. The CDR3 DNA follows: TGTGCCAGCAGCGCCCAGGGGTCCACCGGGGAGCTGTTTTTT.

This clonotype was observed many times. The genes are TRBV20-1 and TRBJ2-2; no clear D. This CDR3 region has 14 residues. V lost 4 bases, J lost 2 bases, and 11 bases lay in between. Germline V gives CDR1 DFQATT, CDR2 SNEGSKA (reference sequence). This chain's CDR3 is CSAKRAHNTGELFF. In DNA form, the CDR3 reads TGCAGTGCTAAAAGGGCACACAACACCGGGGAGCTGTTTTTT.

This clonotype was recorded at least ten times. This rearrangement joins TRBV4-1 to TRBJ1-4; D might be TRBD1 (5 bases). In germline, CDR1 is MGHRA, CDR2 YSYEKL. The V and J ends lost 1 base and 1 base respectively, with 7 bases between them. This CDR3 spans 15 amino acids. Here the CDR3 reads CASSQGDGTNEKLFF. The CDR3 DNA sequence: TGCGCCAGCAGCCAAGGGGACGGAACTAATGAAAAACTGTTTTTT.

In this sample, this clonotype turned up many times. The chain recombines TRBV12-3 or TRBV12-4 with TRBJ1-1, with D possibly TRBD1 on 6 matching bases. Between the trimmed V and J ends, which lost 6 bases and 7 bases, there was a span of 18 bases. The CDR3 covers 14 residues. CDR3 DNA sequence: TGTGCCAGCAGCTTCAAGACCCACAGGGTTGAAGCTTTCTTT. This encodes CASSFKTHRVEAFF.

The genes are TRBV13 and TRBJ1-6; 9 bases fit TRBD1. The trim removed 5 bases at V and 9 bases at J, leaving 14 bases unmatched. The CDR3 has 17 residues. Germline V gives CDR1 PRHDT, CDR2 FYEKMQ (reference sequence). CDR3: CASSLGTGLKYGSPLHF. Here the CDR3 DNA reads TGTGCCAGCAGCCTTGGGACAGGGCTAAAATACGGTTCACCCCTCCACTTT.

The gene calls are TRBV19 and TRBJ1-1; D not resolved. V gave up 5 bases and J gave up 3 bases, with 10 bases separating them. In germline, CDR1 is LNHDA, CDR2 SQIVND (reference sequence). The CDR3 runs 13 residues. CDR3 protein: CASSLVAYTEAFF. As DNA, the CDR3 is TGTGCCAGTAGTCTGGTGGCCTACACTGAAGCTTTCTTT.

This clonotype was observed at least ten times. CDR3 residues: CASRAQGDKLFF. CDR3 coding DNA: TGTGCCAGCAGGGCACAGGGTGACAAACTGTTTTTT. The chain recombines TRBV28 with TRBJ1-4; weak D call: TRBD1 (6 bases). This CDR3 contains 12 residues. Germline CDR1 and CDR2: MDHEN and SYDVKM. The V and J ends lost 6 bases and 11 bases respectively, with 13 bases between them.

This clonotype appeared a single time. A read error is likely, as this CDR3 ends without the conserved phenylalanine or tryptophan. V is TRBV2 and J is TRBJ2-7; TRBD2 aligns across 10 bases. The V gene's germline CDR1 is SNHLY and CDR2 FYNNEI. This CDR3 is built from 15 residues. V lost 8 bases and J lost 7; bases outside the gene matches: 14. CDR3: CASGPSLAGEREQYS. The DNA of the CDR3 is TGTGCCAGCGGCCCGTCCCTAGCGGGAGAGAGGGAGCAGTACTCC.

This clonotype appeared many times. A read error may account for a junction end that differs from germline. The genes are TRBV7-8 and TRBJ1-2; possible D gene TRBD1, 6 bases. The CDR3 totals 14 residues. CDR1 SGHVS and CDR2 FQNEAQ come from the germline V gene. The CDR3 protein is CASSTISSGEGYTF. In nucleotides, the CDR3 is TGTGCCAGCAGCACCATCTCGTCAGGGGAAGGCTACACTTTC.

This clonotype has ten or more counts. The chain combines TRBV19 with TRBJ1-1; 10 bases line up with TRBD1. J was trimmed by 1 base and V by 5 bases; bases with no gene match: 10. Germline V gene data show CDR1 as LNHDA and CDR2 as SQIVND (reference sequence). The CDR3 covers 17 residues. The CDR3 DNA reads TGTGCCAGTAGTCCCCGACAGGGGGCCGGTGGGAACACTGAAGCTTTCTTT. Amino acids: CASSPRQGAGGNTEAFF.